These 16 T cell receptor beta chains originate from one sample sequenced in a study of tumour-infiltrating T cells in Burkitt lymphoma. Clones were read by immunoSEQ multiplex PCR, and TCRdb kept only the in-frame ones, dropping some. The table includes 13,000 to 15,000 clones, around 30% detected once. What was sequenced was tumor tissue. The receptors shown here come from a human donor with diffuse large B-cell lymphoma.

This clone was seen a handful of times. The chain joins TRBV6-5 to TRBJ1-5; TRBD1 matches at 10 bases. Germline CDR1 reads MNHEY; CDR2 reads SVGAGI. The junction had 2 bases not matched to a gene; V was cut back by 6 bases and J by 6 bases. CDR3 length equals 13 residues. The CDR3 DNA sequence: TGTGCCAGCAGCCGGGACAGGGGTCAGCCCCAGCATTTT. Translated, it gives CASSRDRGQPQHF.

This chain connects TRBV28 to TRBJ2-7; 8 positions agree with TRBD1. V lost 6 bases and J lost 7; bases outside the gene matches: 11. The CDR3 has 14 amino acids. CDR1 MDHEN and CDR2 SYDVKM come from the germline V gene. For the CDR3, the DNA is TGTGCCAGCAGCCCCGGGCCAGGGGGCAGGGAGCAGTACTTC. Translation gives CASSPGPGGREQYF.

The chain couples TRBV6-1 to TRBJ1-2; no definite D call. The CDR3 totals 17 residues. Trimming pared 3 bases from V and 2 bases from J, leaving 19 bases between. Germline V gives CDR1 MNHNS, CDR2 SASEGT. CDR3 sequence reads: CASSDIRTTLANYGYTF. For the CDR3, the DNA is TGTGCCAGCAGTGACATCCGGACGACGCTTGCGAACTATGGCTACACCTTC.

The chain employs TRBV5-1 and TRBJ2-1, with 15 bases that match TRBD2. Germline loops: CDR1 SGHRS, CDR2 YFSETQ. The V gene end was trimmed by 4 bases and the J gene end by 9 bases; junction bases not matched to a gene: 8. This CDR3 is built from 16 residues. This CDR3 reads CASSLGTSGRHGEQFF. The CDR3 DNA reads TGCGCCAGCAGCCTGGGGACTAGCGGGAGGCATGGTGAGCAGTTCTTC.

By proportion, this clone is medium-sized. The gene calls are TRBV11-2 and TRBJ1-2; no clear D gene. Germline V gene sequence: CDR1 SGHAT, CDR2 FQNNGV. CDR3 length: 15 amino acids. V gave up 1 base and J gave up 6 bases, with 15 bases separating them. The CDR3 here is CASSLGQRVWNGYTF. The DNA of the CDR3 is TGTGCCAGCAGCTTAGGCCAGAGAGTATGGAATGGCTACACCTTC.

The CDR3 here is CSVAESRGPTEAFF. CDR3 in DNA: TGCAGCGTTGCCGAGTCGAGGGGACCCACTGAAGCTTTCTTT. The chain is built from TRBV29-1 and TRBJ1-1; the D gene is possibly TRBD1 (5 bases). Germline CDR1 and CDR2: SQVTM and ANQGSEA. This CDR3 is built from 14 residues. Trimming pared 4 bases from V and 4 bases from J, leaving 16 bases between.

The chain combines TRBV5-4 with TRBJ1-4; 7 positions agree with TRBD1. This CDR3 contains 17 residues. J lost 7 bases, V lost 1 base, and 13 bases had no gene match. Germline lookup yields CDR1 SGHNT and CDR2 YYREEE (reference sequence). The CDR3 sequence is CASSLRQGGPAVEKLFF. The CDR3 DNA is TGTGCCAGCAGCTTGCGTCAGGGGGGCCCCGCCGTTGAAAAACTGTTTTTT.

In this sample, this clone turned up a few times. The gene calls are TRBV9 and TRBJ1-1, with no clear D. The CDR3 extends over 13 amino acids. V gave up 0 bases and J gave up 0 bases, with 3 bases separating them. Looked up from germline, CDR1 is SGDLS and CDR2 is YYNGEE. The CDR3 nucleotides read TGTGCCAGCAGCGTAGCGGTGAACACTGAAGCTTTCTTT. Translated: CASSVAVNTEAFF.

The rearrangement uses TRBV30 and TRBJ1-4; the D is unclear. V was clipped by 0 bases and J by 7 bases, with 9 bases between them. Germline lookup yields CDR1 GTSNPN and CDR2 SVGIG (reference sequence). The CDR3 consists of 13 residues. CDR3 coding DNA: TGTGCCTGGAGTGTAAACGTATTTGAAAAACTGTTTTTT. As protein: CAWSVNVFEKLFF.

By sample share, this clone is medium-sized. A junction boundary mismatches the germline segment, possibly from a read error. The genes are TRBV19 and TRBJ2-1; 9 bases align to TRBD2. This CDR3 has 16 residues. From germline, CDR1 is LNHDA and CDR2 SQIVND (reference sequence). DNA for the CDR3: TGTGCCAGTAGCACAGATAGCGGGAGCCCCTATAATGAGCAGTTCTTC. This gives the protein CASSTDSGSPYNEQFF.

This clone has more than one count but fewer than ten. One end of the junction varies from germline; a read error may be responsible. The V and J genes are TRBV15 and TRBJ1-1; the match to TRBD1 covers 9 bases. The CDR3 runs 12 residues. The germline gives CDR1 LNHNV, CDR2 YYDKDF (reference sequence). CDR3 sequence: CATSRGDREVFF. DNA of the CDR3: TGTGCCACCAGCAGAGGGGACAGGGAAGTTTTCTTT.

This clone was observed a few times. In nucleotides, the CDR3 is TGTGCCAGCAGCTTAGGTCGATGGACAGGGAACACTGAAGCTTTCTTT. This gives the protein CASSLGRWTGNTEAFF. V gene TRBV7-8 combines with J gene TRBJ1-1; 7 bases align to TRBD1. With 1 base clipped from V and 1 base from J, the junction kept 6 bases outside the gene matches. The CDR3 runs to 16 residues. Germline lookup yields CDR1 SGHVS and CDR2 FQNEAQ.

This clone was counted a few times. The genes are TRBV19 and TRBJ1-5, with D possibly TRBD1 on 5 matching bases. The V gene lost 8 bases and the J gene lost 0 bases, with 14 bases spanning the gap. Germline V gene data show CDR1 as LNHDA and CDR2 as SQIVND (reference sequence). This CDR3 contains 15 residues. CDR3 in amino acids: CASRWGTNSNQPQHF. CDR3 sequence (DNA): TGTGCCAGTCGATGGGGGACCAATAGCAATCAGCCCCAGCATTTT.

In nucleotides, the CDR3 is TGTGCCAGCAGTGTCGGTGGCACCGGGGAGCTGTTTTTT. Residues: CASSVGGTGELFF. The V gene is TRBV2, the J gene TRBJ2-2; D call uncertain. The CDR3 has 13 amino acids. The germline CDR1 and CDR2 sequences are SNHLY and FYNNEI. Trimming removed 4 bases at V and 4 bases at J, with 7 bases between.

The chain combines TRBV28 with TRBJ2-1; the D is unclear. Germline V gives CDR1 MDHEN, CDR2 SYDVKM. CDR3 size: 14 residues. Trimming took 6 bases from V and 0 from J, leaving 9 bases between them. For the CDR3, the DNA is TGTGCCAGCAGCGAGTTAAGCTCCTACAATGAGCAGTTCTTC. Protein: CASSELSSYNEQFF.

This clone was detected only once. The chain carries TRBV4-1 and TRBJ2-1, with D unresolved. The CDR3 runs 16 residues. Per the germline V gene, CDR1 is MGHRA and CDR2 is YSYEKL. V was pared by 1 base and J by 9 bases, with 19 bases between. The CDR3 sequence is CASSQVRLRPSGEQFF. The DNA of the CDR3 is TGCGCCAGCAGCCAAGTTAGATTACGACCGTCGGGTGAGCAGTTCTTC.